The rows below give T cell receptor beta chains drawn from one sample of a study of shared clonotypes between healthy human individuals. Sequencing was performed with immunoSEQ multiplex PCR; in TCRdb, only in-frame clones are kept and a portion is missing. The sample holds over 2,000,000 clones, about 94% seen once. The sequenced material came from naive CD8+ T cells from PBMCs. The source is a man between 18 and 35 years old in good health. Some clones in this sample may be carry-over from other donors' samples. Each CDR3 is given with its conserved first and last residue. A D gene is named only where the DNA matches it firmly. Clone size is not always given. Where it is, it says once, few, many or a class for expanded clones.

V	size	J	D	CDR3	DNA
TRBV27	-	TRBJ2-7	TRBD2	CASSWSGRGYEQYF	TGTGCCAGCAGTTGGAGCGGGAGGGGCTACGAGCAGTACTTC
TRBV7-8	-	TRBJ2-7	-	CASSSGASSGTLHEQYF	TGTGCCAGCAGCTCCGGGGCATCTTCCGGGACACTCCACGAGCAGTACTTC
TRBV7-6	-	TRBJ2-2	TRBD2	CASSSPATSGKTNTGELFF	TGTGCCAGCAGCTCCCCGGCTACTAGCGGTAAAACGAACACCGGGGAGCTGTTTTTT
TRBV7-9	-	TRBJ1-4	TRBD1	CASSAGQNEKLFF	TGTGCCAGCAGCGCGGGACAGAATGAAAAACTGTTTTTT
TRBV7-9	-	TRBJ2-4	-	CATTGLMAKNIQYF	TGTGCCACCACAGGGCTTATGGCCAAAAACATTCAGTACTTC
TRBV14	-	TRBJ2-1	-	CASSQDQGLAYNEQFF	TGTGCCAGCAGCCAAGATCAGGGTCTCGCCTACAATGAGCAGTTCTTC
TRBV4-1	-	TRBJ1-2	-	CASSQVGQNYGYTF	TGCGCCAGCAGCCAAGTTGGGCAGAACTATGGCTACACCTTC
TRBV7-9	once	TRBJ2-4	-	CASTPRDSRDIQYF	TGTGCCAGCACCCCCCGGGATAGCCGGGACATTCAGTACTTC
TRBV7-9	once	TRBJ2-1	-	CASRPEQAELQDEQFF	TGTGCCAGCAGGCCGGAGCAGGCGGAGCTGCAGGATGAGCAGTTCTTC
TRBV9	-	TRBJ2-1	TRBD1	CASSGDRGRSHNEQFF	TGTGCCAGCAGCGGGGACAGGGGGCGAAGCCACAATGAGCAGTTCTTC
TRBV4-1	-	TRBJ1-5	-	CASSQDSNSRGGQPQHF	TGCGCCAGCAGCCAAGACAGTAACAGCAGGGGAGGTCAGCCCCAGCATTTT
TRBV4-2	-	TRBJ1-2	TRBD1	CASSQAQGTSGYTF	TGTGCCAGCAGCCAAGCACAGGGGACCTCTGGCTACACCTTC
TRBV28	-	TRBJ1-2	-	CASSITASYGYTF	TGTGCCAGCAGTATTACAGCCAGCTATGGCTACACCTTC
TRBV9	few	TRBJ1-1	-	CASSGDGYHTEAFF	TGTGCCAGCAGCGGGGACGGTTATCACACTGAAGCTTTCTTT
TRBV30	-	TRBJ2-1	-	CAWSAPRGNEQFF	TGTGCCTGGAGTGCCCCTAGAGGCAATGAGCAGTTCTTC